Presented here are 16 T cell receptor beta chains from one specimen sequenced in a study of blood T cell repertoires in COVID-19. Profiling relied on immunoSEQ multiplex PCR, and the TCRdb table lists in-frame clones only, not all of them. The sample lists about 330,000 clones, roughly 87% occurring once. The sample comprised peripheral blood. All receptors come from a man aged 25 to 40 with COVID-19, enrolled during active disease.

This clone has a single count. The chain uses TRBV6-5 and TRBJ1-2; a possible D gene is TRBD1 (6 bases). CDR1 and CDR2 from the germline V gene are MNHEY and SVGAGI. CDR3 length equals 13 residues. V was cut by 2 bases and J by 7 bases, with 11 bases left in between. In nucleotides, the CDR3 is TGTGCCAGCAGTTACCGAAGGGGGAGTGGCTACACCTTC. Translating it yields CASSYRRGSGYTF.

This clone was found once. V and J are TRBV4-3 and TRBJ2-7, with D hard to call. Trimming left V 0 bases short and J 4 bases short, with 19 bases between. The CDR3 spans 17 residues. Per the germline V gene, CDR1 is LGHNA and CDR2 is YSLEER. DNA for the CDR3: TGCGCCAGCAGCCAAGACCCTTCGGGTATCGAGATTTACGAGCAGTACTTC. Translating it yields CASSQDPSGIEIYEQYF.

The chain links TRBV19 to TRBJ1-5, with 7 bases that match TRBD1. Germline V CDR1 and CDR2: LNHDA, SQIVND (reference sequence). This CDR3 spans 15 amino acids. V gave up 9 bases and J gave up 1 base; unmatched junction bases: 9. DNA of the CDR3: TGTGCCAGCTCCACAGGGGAGTGGAGCAATCAGCCCCAGCATTTT. This translates into CASSTGEWSNQPQHF.

The chain is built from TRBV5-1 and TRBJ2-4; 9 nucleotides agree with TRBD1. The CDR3 has 13 amino acids. Losses at the gene ends were 4 bases for V and 8 bases for J; bases not matched to a gene: 4. The V gene's germline CDR1 is SGHRS and CDR2 YFSETQ. CDR3 coding DNA: TGCGCCAGCAGCCTACAGGGGGCTGACATTCAGTACTTC. Protein sequence: CASSLQGADIQYF.

The chain recombines TRBV4-3 with TRBJ2-1, with TRBD2 matching 7 bases. CDR3 length: 16 residues. CDR1 is LGHNA and CDR2 is YSLEER in the germline V gene. The V and J ends lost 2 bases and 2 bases, in that order; junction bases with no gene match: 6. This chain's CDR3 is CASSQRAGDPYNEQFF. In nucleotides, the CDR3 is TGCGCCAGCAGCCAAAGGGCGGGAGACCCCTACAATGAGCAGTTCTTC.

V and J are TRBV4-2 and TRBJ2-6; a weak D match, TRBD2 (5 bases). V lost 0 bases to trimming and J lost 4 bases, with 13 bases between them. The CDR3 contains 17 residues. Germline CDR1 is LGHNA and CDR2 is YNFKEQ. The CDR3 loop reads CASSQEMTGSGANVLTF. The CDR3 DNA follows: TGTGCCAGCAGCCAAGAGATGACGGGGTCGGGGGCCAACGTCCTGACTTTC.

The chain uses TRBV6-5 and TRBJ2-7, with 8 bases identical to TRBD1. The V gene's germline CDR1 is MNHEY and CDR2 SVGAGI. The CDR3 is made up of 13 amino acids. Unmatched junction bases numbered 3, after V lost 5 bases and J lost 3 bases. CDR3 nucleotides: TGTGCCAGCAGTACCGACAGGGGCTACGAGCAGTACTTC. It translates to CASSTDRGYEQYF.

The chain uses TRBV7-2 and TRBJ2-7; tentative D call: TRBD2 (6 bases). The V gene's germline CDR1 is SGHTA and CDR2 FQGNSA. This CDR3 has 14 amino acids. Trimming removed 1 base from V and 2 bases from J, with 9 bases in between. CDR3 sequence (DNA): TGTGCCAGCAGCTTAGGAGCGGGTGCCTACGAGCAGTACTTC. Amino acid sequence: CASSLGAGAYEQYF.

This clone was recorded a few times. The rearrangement joins TRBV23-1 to TRBJ2-4; D unresolved. TRBV23-1 is given ORF status, its function remaining uncertain. V was pared by 4 bases and J by 0 bases, with 10 bases between. CDR3 length: 15 residues. CDR3 sequence (DNA): TGCGCCAGCAGTCGTCGTCCCGTAGCCAAAAACATTCAGTACTTC. It yields the protein CASSRRPVAKNIQYF.

The CDR3 bases are TGTGCCAGCAGCCTGGGGAGGAGCACTGAAGCTTTCTTT. This encodes CASSLGRSTEAFF. This chain joins TRBV6-2 or TRBV6-3 and TRBJ1-1; unclear D gene. From germline, CDR1 is MNHEY and CDR2 SVGEGT. Trimming removed 6 bases from V and 4 bases from J, with 12 bases in between. CDR3 length: 13 amino acids.

The CDR3 reads CASRKGTGGIWNTEAFF. The CDR3, as DNA: TGTGCCAGCAGGAAGGGGACAGGCGGAATTTGGAACACTGAAGCTTTCTTT. The chain recombines TRBV5-8 with TRBJ1-1; 8 bases fit TRBD1. V shed 5 bases, J shed 1 base, and the junction held 13 bases outside the gene matches. The CDR3 is 17 amino acids. Germline CDR1 and CDR2: SGHTS and YDEGEE.

The J gene is TRBJ1-1, the V gene TRBV6-5; 10 bases align to TRBD1. The CDR3 has 15 residues. Trimming cost V 5 bases and J 3 bases; bases outside gene matches: 6. Germline CDR1 reads MNHEY; CDR2 reads SVGAGI. The CDR3 nucleotides read TGTGCCAGCAGTAAGACGGGACAGGGGTACACTGAAGCTTTCTTT. It is translated as CASSKTGQGYTEAFF.

The chain carries TRBV19 and TRBJ2-2, with TRBD1 matching over 9 bases. This CDR3 spans 14 amino acids. The V gene end was trimmed by 8 bases and the J gene end by 9 bases; junction bases not matched to a gene: 10. Germline V gene sequence: CDR1 LNHDA, CDR2 SQIVND (reference sequence). The DNA of the CDR3 is TGTGCCAGTTCCGGGACAGGGAGGAATCGGGAGCTGTTTTTT. Its protein is CASSGTGRNRELFF.

The chain recombines TRBV30 with TRBJ2-7, with D possibly being TRBD2 (6 bases). Germline-derived CDR1 and CDR2 are GTSNPN and SVGIG (reference sequence). The ends were cut back, 2 bases at V and 2 bases at J, with 10 bases in the middle. The CDR3 length is 13 residues. CDR3 protein: CAWSRETTYEQYF. CDR3 coding DNA: TGTGCCTGGAGTCGGGAGACAACCTACGAGCAGTACTTC.

This clone was seen once. V and J are TRBV27 and TRBJ1-5; 7 nucleotides align to TRBD1. The trim removed 5 bases at V and 5 bases at J, leaving 6 bases unmatched. CDR1 and CDR2 from the germline V gene are MNHEY and SMNVEV (reference sequence). The CDR3 loop spans 14 amino acids. In nucleotides, the CDR3 is TGTGCCAGCAGTGGGTCCGGGACAGATCAGCCCCAGCATTTT. Translation: CASSGSGTDQPQHF.

The chain employs TRBV2 and TRBJ2-7; weak D call: TRBD1 (6 bases). The germline CDR1 and CDR2 sequences are SNHLY and FYNNEI. CDR3 size: 15 residues. Trimming removed 5 bases from V and 5 bases from J, with 19 bases in between. Here the CDR3 reads CASSRVRGAQHEQYF. In DNA, the CDR3 is TGTGCCAGCAGTAGAGTCAGGGGAGCGCAGCACGAGCAGTACTTC.